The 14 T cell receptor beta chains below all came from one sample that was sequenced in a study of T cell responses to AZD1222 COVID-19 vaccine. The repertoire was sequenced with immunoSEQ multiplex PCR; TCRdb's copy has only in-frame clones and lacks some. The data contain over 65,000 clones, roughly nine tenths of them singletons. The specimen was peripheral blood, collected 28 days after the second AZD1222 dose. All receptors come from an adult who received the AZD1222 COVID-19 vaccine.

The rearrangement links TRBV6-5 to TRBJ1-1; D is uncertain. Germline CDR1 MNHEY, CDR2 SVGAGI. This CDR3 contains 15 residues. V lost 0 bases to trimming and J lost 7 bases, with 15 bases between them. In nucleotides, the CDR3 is TGTGCCAGCAGTTACTCTCTCGAAGCCGTAGTTGAAGCTTTCTTT. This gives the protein CASSYSLEAVVEAFF.

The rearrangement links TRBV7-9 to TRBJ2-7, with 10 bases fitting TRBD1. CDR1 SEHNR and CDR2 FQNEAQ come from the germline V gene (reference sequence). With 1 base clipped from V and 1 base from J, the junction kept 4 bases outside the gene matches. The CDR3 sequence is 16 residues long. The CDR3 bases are TGTGCCAGCAGCTTAGGGGGGGACAGGGGTTCCTACGAGCAGTACTTC. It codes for CASSLGGDRGSYEQYF. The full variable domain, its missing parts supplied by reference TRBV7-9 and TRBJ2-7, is DTGVSQNPRHKITKRGQNVTFRCDPISEHNRLYWYRQTLGQGPEFLTYFQNEAQLEKSRLLSDRFSAERPKGSFSTLEIQRTEQGDSAMYLCASSLGGDRGSYEQYFGPGTRLTVT.

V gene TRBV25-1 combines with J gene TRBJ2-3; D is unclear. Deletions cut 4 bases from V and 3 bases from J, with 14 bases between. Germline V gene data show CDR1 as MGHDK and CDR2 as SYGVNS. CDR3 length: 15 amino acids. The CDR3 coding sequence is TGTGCCAGCAGTGTGGGTGGCAGGAGTACAGATACGCAGTATTTT. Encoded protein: CASSVGGRSTDTQYF.

The CDR3 DNA sequence: TGCGCCAGCAGCTTGGGTGCTCGGGACAGGGGGTTAGGTTATGCTAACTATGGCTACACCTTC. It encodes CASSLGARDRGLGYANYGYTF. The chain links TRBV5-1 to TRBJ1-2; TRBD1 agrees at 11 bases. CDR3 length: 21 amino acids. Germline lookup yields CDR1 SGHRS and CDR2 YFSETQ. V shed 0 bases and J 0 bases; nucleotides not matched to a gene: 16.

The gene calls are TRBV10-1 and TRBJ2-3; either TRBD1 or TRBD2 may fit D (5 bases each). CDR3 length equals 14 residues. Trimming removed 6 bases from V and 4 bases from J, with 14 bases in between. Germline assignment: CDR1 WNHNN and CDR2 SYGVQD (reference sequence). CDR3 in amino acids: CASSRDLTSDTQYF. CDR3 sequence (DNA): TGCGCCAGCAGCCGGGACCTGACTTCAGATACGCAGTATTTT.

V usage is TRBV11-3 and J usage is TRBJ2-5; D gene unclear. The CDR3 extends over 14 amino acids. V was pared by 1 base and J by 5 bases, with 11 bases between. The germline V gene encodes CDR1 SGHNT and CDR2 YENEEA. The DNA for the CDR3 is TGTGCCAGCAGCTTAGGTCCAGTGGGGGAGACCCAGTACTTC. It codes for CASSLGPVGETQYF.

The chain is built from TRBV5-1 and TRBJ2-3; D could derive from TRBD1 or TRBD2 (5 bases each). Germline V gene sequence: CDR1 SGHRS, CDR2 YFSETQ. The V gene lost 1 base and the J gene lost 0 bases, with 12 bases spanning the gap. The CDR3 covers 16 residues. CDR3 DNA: TGCGCCAGCAGCTTGTGGGGGTCCTCTAGCACAGATACGCAGTATTTT. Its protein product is CASSLWGSSSTDTQYF.

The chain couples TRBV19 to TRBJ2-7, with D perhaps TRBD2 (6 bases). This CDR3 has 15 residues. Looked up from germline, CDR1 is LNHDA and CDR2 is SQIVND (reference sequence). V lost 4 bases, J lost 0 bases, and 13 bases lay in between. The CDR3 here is CASSKSGLNSYEQYF. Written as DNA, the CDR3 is TGTGCCAGTAGTAAATCGGGACTTAACTCCTACGAGCAGTACTTC. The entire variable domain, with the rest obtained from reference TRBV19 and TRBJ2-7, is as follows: DGGITQSPKYLFRKEGQNVTLSCEQNLNHDAMYWYRQDPGQGLRLIYYSQIVNDFQKGDIAEGYSVSREKKESFPLTVTSAQKNPTAFYLCASSKSGLNSYEQYFGPGTRLTVT.

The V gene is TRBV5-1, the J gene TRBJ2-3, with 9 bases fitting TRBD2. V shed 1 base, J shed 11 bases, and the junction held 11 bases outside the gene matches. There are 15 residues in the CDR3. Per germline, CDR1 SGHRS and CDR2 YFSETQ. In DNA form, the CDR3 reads TGCGCCAGCAGCTTGAGTAGCGGGGGCCCACTAGGGCAGTATTTT. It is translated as CASSLSSGGPLGQYF.

Here the CDR3 reads CASTSLGTSNEQFF. The CDR3, as DNA: TGTGCCAGTACCTCCTTGGGGACTAGCAATGAGCAGTTCTTC. The rearrangement joins TRBV19 to TRBJ2-1; 8 bases match TRBD2. Trimming at V came to 7 bases and at J to 6 bases, leaving 8 bases not matched to a gene. CDR1 and CDR2 (germline): LNHDA, SQIVND (reference sequence). This CDR3 has 14 amino acids.

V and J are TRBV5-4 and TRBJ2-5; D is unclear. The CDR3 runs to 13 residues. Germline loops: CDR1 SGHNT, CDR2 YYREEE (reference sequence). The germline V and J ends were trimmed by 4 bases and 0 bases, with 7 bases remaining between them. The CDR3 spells CASSPDYQETQYF. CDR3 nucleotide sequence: TGTGCCAGCAGCCCCGACTACCAAGAGACCCAGTACTTC.

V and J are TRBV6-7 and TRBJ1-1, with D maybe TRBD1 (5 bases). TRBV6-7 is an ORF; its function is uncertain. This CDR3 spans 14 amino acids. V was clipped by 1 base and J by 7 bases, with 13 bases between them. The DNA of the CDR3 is TGTGCCAGCAGTTACTACCGGCCCCAGGGTGAAGCTTTCTTT. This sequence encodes CASSYYRPQGEAFF.

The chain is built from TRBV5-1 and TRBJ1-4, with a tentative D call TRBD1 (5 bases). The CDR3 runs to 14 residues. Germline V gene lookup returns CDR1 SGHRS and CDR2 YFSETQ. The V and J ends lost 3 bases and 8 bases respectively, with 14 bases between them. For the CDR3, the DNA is TGCGCCAGCAGCTCAGACAGTTTTGGGGAAAAACTGTTTTTT. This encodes CASSSDSFGEKLFF. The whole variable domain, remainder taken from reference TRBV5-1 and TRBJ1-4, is KAGVTQTPRYLIKTRGQQVTLSCSPISGHRSVSWYQQTPGQGLQFLFEYFSETQRNKGNFPGRFSGRQFSNSRSEMNVSTLELGDSALYLCASSSDSFGEKLFFGSGTQLSVL.

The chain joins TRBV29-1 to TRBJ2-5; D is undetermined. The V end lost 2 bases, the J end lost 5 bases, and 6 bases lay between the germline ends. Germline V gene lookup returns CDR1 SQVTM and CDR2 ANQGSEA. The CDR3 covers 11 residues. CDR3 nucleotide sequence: TGCAGCGTTGAATTGGCGGAGACCCAGTACTTC. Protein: CSVELAETQYF.